These T cell receptor beta chains were read from a single sample in a study of control samples from healthy donors and cancer patients. Measured with immunoSEQ multiplex PCR; TCRdb has only the in-frame clones, and not every one. This table holds about 100,000 clones, about 82% found once. Sequencing was done on a sample of blood. These receptors all come from a young man in good health. Both conserved end residues are trimmed from each CDR3. D genes are given only for firm matches.

d_call,j_call,v_call,cdr3_aa
-,TRBJ2-3,TRBV29-1,SVVKGASTDTQY
-,TRBJ2-3,TRBV2,ASSEVEDTQY
-,TRBJ2-7,TRBV28,ASSFEEAPYEQY
-,TRBJ1-1,TRBV4-1,ASSQDPNTEAF
-,TRBJ1-2,TRBV12-3/TRBV12-4,ASSLTEDYGYT
-,TRBJ2-1,TRBV5-1,ASSLEPEHEQF
-,TRBJ2-7,TRBV19,ASSMWPDSYEQY
-,TRBJ1-5,TRBV6-6,ASSYSGQNNQPQH
TRBD1,TRBJ2-1,TRBV5-6,ASSETSYRTGAF
-,TRBJ1-6,TRBV29-1,SVSDGNSPLH
TRBD1,TRBJ1-5,TRBV11-2,ASSFGGTVYIRQPQH
TRBD1,TRBJ1-2,TRBV10-3,AITRQGQGYT
TRBD1,TRBJ2-3,TRBV19,ASSPGQGGSDTQY
-,TRBJ1-3,TRBV2,ASRLDSLSGNTIY
TRBD1,TRBJ2-2,TRBV11-3,ASSLDQGGGTGGTGELF
-,TRBJ1-2,TRBV10-2,ASSESGGPYGYT
-,TRBJ2-6,TRBV6-6,ASSVSGSGANVLT
TRBD2,TRBJ2-3,TRBV6-5,ASSYSSGGSTDTQY
-,TRBJ1-5,TRBV10-3,AISGGGQPQH
-,TRBJ2-3,TRBV10-2,ASSDRGAGTDTQY
TRBD1,TRBJ2-7,TRBV23-1,ASSQGRTGGGSYEQY
TRBD1,TRBJ1-4,TRBV3-1/TRBV3-2,ASSPTGGREKLF
-,TRBJ2-5,TRBV6-6,ASSSTQTITGNPQY
-,TRBJ1-1,TRBV10-3,AISPDKSRTEAF
TRBD2,TRBJ2-1,TRBV13,ASSLVRGSGGGSSYNEQF
-,TRBJ1-6,TRBV9,ASSVQGSYNSPLH
TRBD1,TRBJ2-1,TRBV2,ASSYLTTGGNNEQF
-,TRBJ2-2,TRBV5-5,ASAENTGELF
TRBD1,TRBJ2-7,TRBV7-8,ASRPGTGELEQY
TRBD1,TRBJ2-3,TRBV5-4,ASSPGQGTDTQY
-,TRBJ2-7,TRBV5-1,ASSLGQESSYEQY
-,TRBJ2-1,TRBV6-2/TRBV6-3,ASSKGVIGNEQF
-,TRBJ2-2,TRBV12-5,ASGLALATGELF
TRBD1,TRBJ1-2,TRBV24-1,ATNSGQAHGYT
-,TRBJ2-1,TRBV19,ASSMSSSYNEQF
-,TRBJ2-1,TRBV7-2,ASSLTATPLNEQF
-,TRBJ2-1,TRBV7-9,ASSNRELLIYNEQF
-,TRBJ1-1,TRBV10-3,ASGVTDTEAF
-,TRBJ1-2,TRBV6-5,ASTTTGNLYGYT
-,TRBJ2-1,TRBV5-1,ASSLGAGYNEQF
-,TRBJ2-6,TRBV12-5,ASGLEKGFGANVLT
TRBD1,TRBJ1-1,TRBV7-8,ASSVTGRAEAF
-,TRBJ1-6,TRBV2,ASSTKTGLVSPLH
-,TRBJ1-1,TRBV2,ASSQAPNTEAF
-,TRBJ2-5,TRBV19,ASSIGGRRLETQY
-,TRBJ2-1,TRBV7-9,ASSPRPRTGRSYNEQF
-,TRBJ1-2,TRBV9,ASSVAMGAWGYT
-,TRBJ1-4,TRBV7-9,ASSSWGRASTNEKLF
TRBD1,TRBJ1-2,TRBV5-5,ASSLGPDRDIYGYT
TRBD2,TRBJ2-2,TRBV2,ASNLAGWGTGELF
TRBD2,TRBJ2-2,TRBV7-3,ASSSSGGEAGELF
TRBD1,TRBJ1-1,TRBV7-9,ASSRQGGKRTEAF
-,TRBJ2-7,TRBV5-6,ASSFRVSGVPYEQY